This TCR beta chain was identified during a study of CD8 T cells in ankylosing spondylitis. Notes on the study in general: Clones linked to the disease showed a CD8+ phenotype. They occurred at relatively low frequencies in peripheral blood.

There are 15 residues in the CDR3. Germline V gene data show CDR1 as SEHNR and CDR2 as FQNEAQ (reference sequence). The ends lost 4 bases at V and 4 bases at J; junction bases unmatched: 5. Of note for this clonotype: Its antigen remains unknown.

Quantitative 5'-RACE with molecular barcodes generated TCR beta libraries. MiXCR was run by TCRdb on the 5' RACE reads, yielding one entry per CDR3 protein. Counted here are more than 150,000 distinct CDR3 sequences, about 20% occurring once; the ten biggest clones make up 4.3%. The chain has TRBV7-9 and TRBJ2-3; 10 nucleotides align to TRBD2. The material sequenced was blood, either unsorted or a sorted T cell fraction (not recorded which). The clonotype was recovered from a male donor between 10 and 30 years old with ankylosing spondylitis or in good health (not recorded which). CDR3 nucleotide sequence: TGTGCCAGCAGCTCCACTAGCGGGGTCGCAGATACGCAGTATTTT. It translates to CASSSTSGVADTQYF.